Included here is one TCR beta chain sequence, with context. These data come from a study of shared clonotypes between healthy human individuals. In the authors' methods: Owing to the provision of junction-only sequences devoid of quality scores by immunoSEQ, filtering differed. The protocol was immunoSEQ multiplex PCR, while the TCRdb copy is restricted to in-frame clones and leaves out a portion. V and J calls and clone size are copied from that table; D and trimming were computed from the DNA. The data show approximately 2,300,000 clones, roughly 90% seen once. The TCR originated in a man between 18 and 35 years old in good health. Some clones in this sample may be carry-over from other donors' samples. Specimen: naive CD4+ T cells from PBMCs. Subset indicated: CD45RA+ positively selected.

The DNA for the CDR3 is TGTGCCAGCAGCCGGGAGGGGCGGATCGAGACCCAGTACTTC. This codes for CASSREGRIETQYF. V usage is TRBV28 and J usage is TRBJ2-5, with TRBD2 identical over 8 bases. Germline loops: CDR1 MDHEN, CDR2 SYDVKM. Germline trimming cut 6 bases from V and 5 bases from J; bases unmatched to any gene: 8. The CDR3 has 14 residues.